The rows below give T cell receptor beta chains drawn from one sample of a study of CD8+CD57+ T cells in acquired aplastic anemia. TCRdb recomputed calls from the reads with MiXCR, one row per CDR3 protein. This sample has nearly 60,000 distinct CDR3 sequences, with around 57% found just once. The specimen was sorted CD4+, CD8+, or CD8+CD57+ T cells (not recorded which) from PBMCs. These receptors were collected from a human donor with aplastic anemia. Both conserved end residues are part of each CDR3. Fields, in order: CDR3 length, J gene, clone size, V gene, D gene, CDR3 protein, CDR3 DNA. The D gene is left open where the match is weak. For some rows the clone size is stated as once, few or many, or as a class when expanded; others skip it.

18 TRBJ2-1 - TRBV4-3 - CASSQEIPPGISYNEQFF TGCGCCAGCAGCCAAGAAATTCCCCCCGGGATCTCCTACAATGAGCAGTTCTTC
16 TRBJ1-1 - TRBV11-2 - CASSPNLAVMNTEAFF TGTGCCAGCAGCCCCAATCTTGCGGTCATGAACACTGAAGCTTTCTTT
13 TRBJ1-2 - TRBV7-6 - CASSYDSFYGYTF TGTGCCAGCAGCTATGACAGTTTCTATGGCTACACCTTC
15 TRBJ2-1 many TRBV6-5 - CASSSGDTSYNEQFF TGTGCCAGCAGTTCGGGGGATACCTCCTACAATGAGCAGTTCTTC
14 TRBJ1-1 - TRBV5-1 - CASQTLGGNTEAFF TGCGCCAGTCAAACCCTAGGGGGTAACACTGAAGCTTTCTTT
14 TRBJ2-1 many TRBV7-3 - CASSPGSRGDEQFF TGTGCCAGCAGCCCCGGGTCCAGAGGAGATGAGCAGTTCTTC
15 TRBJ1-1 - TRBV19 - CASSIDKRVNTEAFF TGTGCCAGTAGTATAGATAAACGGGTGAACACTGAGGCTTTCTTT
17 TRBJ1-2 few TRBV15 TRBD1 CATSRDAGTGPLYGYTF TGTGCCACCAGCAGAGACGCAGGGACAGGTCCACTGTATGGCTACACCTTC
11 TRBJ1-1 few TRBV10-3 - CAIKQGNEAFF TGTGCCATTAAACAGGGTAATGAAGCTTTCTTT
12 TRBJ1-2 medium-sized TRBV7-2 - CASSPRSSGYTF TGTGCCAGCAGCCCCAGGTCGTCTGGCTACACCTTC
13 TRBJ2-3 - TRBV19 TRBD2 CAAGLAGTDTQYF TGTGCCGCAGGGCTAGCGGGGACAGATACGCAGTATTTT
14 TRBJ2-5 few TRBV29-1 TRBD2 CSVELAGGQETQYF TGCAGCGTTGAATTAGCGGGGGGCCAGGAGACCCAGTACTTC
12 TRBJ1-2 - TRBV25-1 - CASESGHYGYTF TGTGCCAGCGAGTCGGGACACTATGGCTACACCTTC
16 TRBJ1-2 few TRBV15 TRBD1 CATSRGGSNRGDGYTF TGTGCCACCAGCAGAGGGGGGTCCAACAGGGGGGATGGCTACACCTTC
14 TRBJ2-3 many TRBV5-1 TRBD2 CASTGRLAGDTQYF TGCGCCAGCACCGGGCGGCTAGCGGGAGATACGCAGTATTTT
16 TRBJ2-1 - TRBV10-3 TRBD2 CAISESTSGGLSEQFF TGTGCCATCAGTGAGTCGACTAGCGGGGGGCTGAGTGAGCAGTTCTTC
15 TRBJ1-2 - TRBV14 TRBD1 CASSPDRVRFYGYTF TGTGCCAGCAGTCCCGACAGGGTGCGATTCTATGGCTACACCTTC
14 TRBJ1-4 - TRBV2 - CASSDGRVYEKLFF TGTGCCAGCAGTGATGGACGAGTCTATGAAAAACTGTTTTTT
14 TRBJ1-2 - TRBV2 - CAVRGGLKNYGYTF TGTGCAGTAAGAGGTGGACTGAAAAACTATGGCTACACCTTC
14 TRBJ2-7 many TRBV5-4 - CASSRGDGSYEQYF TGTGCCAGCAGCAGGGGGGACGGCTCTTACGAGCAGTACTTC
15 TRBJ1-4 - TRBV7-2 - CASSLVGRGDEKLFF TGTGCCAGCAGCTTAGTAGGCAGAGGGGATGAAAAACTGTTTTTT
15 TRBJ1-6 - TRBV2 TRBD1 CASCPGQDYNSPLHF TGTGCCAGCTGTCCGGGACAGGACTATAATTCACCCCTCCACTTT
13 TRBJ1-2 many TRBV9 - CASSVEANHGYTF TGTGCCAGCAGCGTAGAAGCTAACCATGGCTACACCTTC
18 TRBJ2-2 many TRBV24-1 - CATSASSRDQGEGGELFF TGTGCCACCAGTGCCTCATCAAGGGACCAGGGAGAGGGCGGGGAGCTGTTTTTT
13 TRBJ2-7 - TRBV2 - CASVPASSYEQYF TGTGCCAGCGTACCCGCGTCGTCCTACGAGCAGTACTTC
13 TRBJ1-2 many TRBV7-9 - CASSPDGEDGYTF TGTGCCAGCAGCCCCGATGGAGAGGATGGCTACACCTTC
14 TRBJ1-2 - TRBV10-3 TRBD1 CAISNRGTNYGYTF TGTGCCATCAGTAACAGGGGAACTAACTATGGCTACACCTTC
15 TRBJ1-2 - TRBV2 - CAGSNPGPANYGYTF TGTGCCGGATCCAACCCGGGACCAGCTAACTATGGCTACACCTTC
12 TRBJ1-5 - TRBV20-1 - CSAPQEGQPQHF TGCAGTGCCCCGCAGGAGGGCCAGCCCCAGCATTTT
14 TRBJ2-1 - TRBV5-4 TRBD2 CASSLVGSGGEQFF TGTGCCAGCAGCTTGGTGGGTAGCGGGGGTGAGCAGTTCTTC
14 TRBJ1-1 - TRBV20-1 - CSARVRGQNTEAFF TGCAGTGCTAGAGTAAGGGGACAGAACACTGAAGCTTTCTTT
15 TRBJ2-7 - TRBV2 TRBD1 CASSRRTGGLHEQYF TGTGCCAGCAGCCGAAGGACAGGGGGACTCCACGAGCAGTACTTC
13 TRBJ1-6 few TRBV4-2 - CASSQQNSSPLHF TGTGCCAGCAGCCAACAAAACTCTTCACCCCTCCACTTT
13 TRBJ1-6 - TRBV2 - CASIGIYNSPLHF TGTGCCAGCATCGGTATTTATAATTCACCCCTCCACTTT
14 TRBJ2-1 many TRBV28 TRBD1 CASIKQGALNEQFF TGTGCCAGCATAAAACAGGGGGCGTTAAATGAGCAGTTCTTC
14 TRBJ2-5 few TRBV15 TRBD1 CATSRGQGSETQYF TGTGCCACCAGCAGAGGACAGGGGTCGGAGACCCAGTACTTC
13 TRBJ2-1 medium-sized TRBV20-1 TRBD2 CNVAGGPYNEQFF TGCAATGTAGCGGGGGGGCCCTACAATGAGCAGTTCTTC
15 TRBJ1-1 many TRBV7-9 TRBD1 CASSPQGTVNTEAFF TGTGCCAGCAGCCCTCAGGGGACAGTGAACACTGAAGCTTTCTTT
17 TRBJ2-3 many TRBV11-1 TRBD1 CASSLVGTGVRTDTQYF TGTGCCAGCAGCTTAGTCGGGACAGGGGTGAGAACAGATACGCAGTATTTT
16 TRBJ2-1 many TRBV13 TRBD2 CASSSRSGGQANERFF TGTGCCAGCAGCTCGCGTTCGGGGGGGCAAGCGAATGAGCGGTTCTTC
13 TRBJ1-6 few TRBV2 - CASRTAGNSPLHF TGTGCCAGCAGGACAGCTGGTAATTCACCCCTCCACTTT
13 TRBJ1-2 - TRBV20-1 - CSASDGVGQGYTF TGCAGTGCTAGTGATGGGGTGGGCCAGGGCTACACCTTC
16 TRBJ2-3 many TRBV14 - CASSQDRISGLDGQYF TGTGCCAGCAGCCAAGATCGCATCTCAGGCCTGGATGGGCAGTATTTT
13 TRBJ1-2 medium-sized TRBV7-9 TRBD1 CASTSQGNYGYTF TGTGCCAGCACCTCACAGGGGAACTATGGCTACACCTTC
15 TRBJ1-6 - TRBV19 - CASSIDAAYNSPLHF TGTGCCAGTAGTATAGATGCAGCTTATAATTCACCCCTCCACTTT
16 TRBJ2-1 - TRBV19 - CASSSPGTGNNNEQFF TGTGCCAGTAGTTCTCCCGGGACTGGCAATAACAATGAGCAGTTCTTC
15 TRBJ1-3 - TRBV5-8 - CASSVGARSGNTIYF TGTGCCAGCAGCGTCGGAGCTCGCTCTGGAAACACCATATATTTT
15 TRBJ2-3 many TRBV9 TRBD2 CASRQSGGLTDTQYF TGTGCCAGCAGACAGAGCGGGGGCCTCACAGATACGCAGTATTTT
15 TRBJ1-1 few TRBV19 TRBD1 CASSRGQELYTEAFF TGTGCCAGTAGTAGGGGACAGGAGCTGTACACTGAAGCTTTCTTT
16 TRBJ2-1 - TRBV20-1 TRBD2 CSARDNSGSSYNEQFF TGCAGTGCTAGAGACAATAGCGGGAGTTCCTACAATGAGCAGTTCTTC
15 TRBJ2-3 - TRBV11-2 TRBD2 CASSSQLAGADTQYF TGTGCCAGCAGCTCACAACTAGCGGGAGCAGATACGCAGTATTTT
13 TRBJ1-1 once TRBV9 - CASSQTRNTEAFF TGTGCCAGCAGCCAAACCAGAAACACTGAAGCTTTCTTT
20 TRBJ2-1 - TRBV20-1 TRBD2 CSARDAPGTSVLRPFNEQFF TGCAGTGCTAGAGACGCCCCCGGGACTAGCGTCCTTAGACCTTTCAATGAGCAGTTCTTC
12 TRBJ2-7 - TRBV29-1 - CSASPREYEQYF TGCAGTGCTTCACCGAGGGAGTACGAGCAGTACTTC